Sequencing of this TCR beta chain was carried out in a study of cytomegalovirus exposure and HLA in healthy donors. Study results and caveats: Researchers counted roughly 150 TCR beta chains as cytomegalovirus-associated.

As regards this clone: Its antigen is as yet unknown.

It was with 60 Vbeta and 13 Jbeta primers that the PCR ran. Sequencing was performed with immunoSEQ multiplex PCR; in TCRdb, only in-frame clones are kept and a portion is missing. This table has roughly 180,000 clones, 70% to 90% appearing once. This CDR3 is built from 14 residues. Deletions cut 0 bases from V and 7 bases from J, with 11 bases between. Looked up from germline, CDR1 is SGHRS and CDR2 is YFSETQ. This chain links TRBV5-1 with TRBJ1-5; possible D gene TRBD1, 6 bases. This sequence originates from a young man in good health and CMV-seropositive. The specimen was PBMCs. This chain's CDR3 is CASSLEGRGQPQHF. As DNA, the CDR3 is TGCGCCAGCAGCTTGGAAGGCAGGGGACAGCCCCAGCATTTT. The full variable domain, in which reference TRBV5-1 and TRBJ1-5 provide the parts outside the CDR3, is KAGVTQTPRYLIKTRGQQVTLSCSPISGHRSVSWYQQTPGQGLQFLFEYFSETQRNKGNFPGRFSGRQFSNSRSEMNVSTLELGDSALYLCASSLEGRGQPQHFGDGTRLSIL.